The sequence of this TCR beta chain was determined in a study of blood T cells in healthy people across ages. Study results and limitations: Long-lived donors had more naive CD4+ cells and higher diversity than aged donors.

Unmatched junction bases numbered 9, after V lost 2 bases and J lost 7 bases. The CDR3 runs 15 residues. Germline V gene lookup returns CDR1 SGHRS and CDR2 YFSETQ. Primers used in a second PCR of roughly 7 to 12 cycles were a sample-barcoded 5' primer and a J-beta primer mix. A tag from a template-switch adaptor with 12 random nucleotides marked each cDNA molecule. TCRdb re-derived calls from the 5' RACE reads in MiXCR, one entry per CDR3 protein. The sample carries 1.5 million to 2 million distinct CDR3 sequences, about 49% recorded once. Isolation recovered at least 7 million PBMCs from every sample. This clonotype appeared a few times. Its antigen is unidentified.

V and J are TRBV5-1 and TRBJ2-1; TRBD2 agrees at 7 bases. What was sequenced was blood. This TCR was recovered from a woman in her forties in good health. CDR3 residues: CASSFRTSLVNEQFF. DNA of the CDR3: TGCGCCAGCAGCTTCAGGACTAGTTTAGTTAATGAGCAGTTCTTC.